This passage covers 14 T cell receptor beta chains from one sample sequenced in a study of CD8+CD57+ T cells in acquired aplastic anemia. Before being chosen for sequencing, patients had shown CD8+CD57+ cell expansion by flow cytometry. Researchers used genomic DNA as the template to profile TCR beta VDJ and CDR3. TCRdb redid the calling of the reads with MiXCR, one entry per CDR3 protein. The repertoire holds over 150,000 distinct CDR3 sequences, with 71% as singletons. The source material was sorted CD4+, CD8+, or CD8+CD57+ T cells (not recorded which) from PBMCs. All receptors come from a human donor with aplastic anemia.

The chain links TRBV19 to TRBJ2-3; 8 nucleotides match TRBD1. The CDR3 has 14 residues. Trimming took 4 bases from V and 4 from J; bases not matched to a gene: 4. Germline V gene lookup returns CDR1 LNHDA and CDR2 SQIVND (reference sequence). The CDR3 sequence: CASSTRQGPDTQYF. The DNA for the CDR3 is TGTGCCAGTAGTACCAGACAGGGGCCAGATACGCAGTATTTT. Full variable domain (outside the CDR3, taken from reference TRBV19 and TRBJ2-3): DGGITQSPKYLFRKEGQNVTLSCEQNLNHDAMYWYRQDPGQGLRLIYYSQIVNDFQKGDIAEGYSVSREKKESFPLTVTSAQKNPTAFYLCASSTRQGPDTQYFGPGTRLTVL.

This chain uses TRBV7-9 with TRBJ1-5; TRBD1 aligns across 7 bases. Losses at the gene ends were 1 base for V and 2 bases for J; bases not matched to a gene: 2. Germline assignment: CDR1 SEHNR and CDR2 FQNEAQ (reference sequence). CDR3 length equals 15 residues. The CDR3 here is CASSLDQGGNQPQHF. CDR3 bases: TGTGCCAGCAGCTTAGACCAGGGGGGCAATCAGCCCCAGCATTTT.

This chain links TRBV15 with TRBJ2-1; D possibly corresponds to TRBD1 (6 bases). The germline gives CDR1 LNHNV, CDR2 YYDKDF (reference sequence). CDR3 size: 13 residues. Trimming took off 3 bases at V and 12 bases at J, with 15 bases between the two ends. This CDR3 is CATSSQSGARQFF. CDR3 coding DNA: TGTGCCACCAGCAGTCAATCAGGGGCGAGGCAGTTCTTC.

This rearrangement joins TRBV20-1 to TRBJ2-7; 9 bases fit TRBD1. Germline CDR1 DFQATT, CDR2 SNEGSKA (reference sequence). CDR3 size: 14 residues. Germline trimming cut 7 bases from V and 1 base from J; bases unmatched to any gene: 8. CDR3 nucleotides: TGCAGTGGAGGGGGACAGGGTGATTCCTACGAGCAGTACTTC. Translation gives CSGGGQGDSYEQYF.

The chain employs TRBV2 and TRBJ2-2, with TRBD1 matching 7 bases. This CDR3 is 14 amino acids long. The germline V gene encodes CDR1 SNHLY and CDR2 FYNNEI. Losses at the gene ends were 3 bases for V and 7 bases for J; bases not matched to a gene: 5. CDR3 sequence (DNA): TGTGCCAGCAGTGAGACAGGGACGGGCGGGGAGCTGTTTTTT. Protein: CASSETGTGGELFF.

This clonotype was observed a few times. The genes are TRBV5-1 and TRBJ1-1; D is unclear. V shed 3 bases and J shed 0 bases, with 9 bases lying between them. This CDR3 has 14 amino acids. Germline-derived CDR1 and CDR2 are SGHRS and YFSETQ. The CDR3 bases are TGCGCCAGCAGCTCGGTTACACTGAACACTGAAGCTTTCTTT. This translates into CASSSVTLNTEAFF.

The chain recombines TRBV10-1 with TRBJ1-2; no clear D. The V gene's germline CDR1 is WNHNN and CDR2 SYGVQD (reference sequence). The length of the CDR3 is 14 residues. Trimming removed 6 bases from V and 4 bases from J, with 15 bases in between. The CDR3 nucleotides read TGCGCCAGCAGCACACCGGTTCGTGGCTATGGCTACACCTTC. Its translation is CASSTPVRGYGYTF.

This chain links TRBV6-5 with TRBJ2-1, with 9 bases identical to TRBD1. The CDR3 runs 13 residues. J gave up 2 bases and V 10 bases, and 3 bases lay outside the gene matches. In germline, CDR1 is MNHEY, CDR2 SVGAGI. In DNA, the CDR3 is TGTGCCACACAGGGGGCGCCCTACAATGAGCAGTTCTTC. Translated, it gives CATQGAPYNEQFF.

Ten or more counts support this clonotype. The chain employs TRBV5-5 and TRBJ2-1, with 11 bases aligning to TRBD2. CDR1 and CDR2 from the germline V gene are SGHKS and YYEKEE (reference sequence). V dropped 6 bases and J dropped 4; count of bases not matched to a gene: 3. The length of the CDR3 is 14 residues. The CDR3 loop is CASTVAGGYNEQFF. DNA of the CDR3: TGTGCCAGCACCGTAGCGGGGGGGTACAATGAGCAGTTCTTC.

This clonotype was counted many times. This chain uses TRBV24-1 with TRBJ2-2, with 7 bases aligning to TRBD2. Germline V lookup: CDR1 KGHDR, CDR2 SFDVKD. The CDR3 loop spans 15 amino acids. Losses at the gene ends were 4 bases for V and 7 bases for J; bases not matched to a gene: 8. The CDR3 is CATSDRTRASGELFF. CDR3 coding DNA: TGTGCCACCAGTGACCGGACTAGGGCGAGCGGGGAGCTGTTTTTT.

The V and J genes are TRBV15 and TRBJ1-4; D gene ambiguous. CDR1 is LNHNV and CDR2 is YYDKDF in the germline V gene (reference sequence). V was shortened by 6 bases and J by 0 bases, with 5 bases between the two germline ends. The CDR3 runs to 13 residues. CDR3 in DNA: TGTGCCACCAGGGCCGCAACTAATGAAAAACTGTTTTTT. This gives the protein CATRAATNEKLFF.

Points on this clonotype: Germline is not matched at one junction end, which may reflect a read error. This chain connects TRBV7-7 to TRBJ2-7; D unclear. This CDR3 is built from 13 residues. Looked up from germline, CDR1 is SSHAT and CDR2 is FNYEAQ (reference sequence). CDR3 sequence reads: CASSSALSYEQYF. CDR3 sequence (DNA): TGTGCTAGCAGCTCAGCACTCTCCTACGAGCAGTACTTC.

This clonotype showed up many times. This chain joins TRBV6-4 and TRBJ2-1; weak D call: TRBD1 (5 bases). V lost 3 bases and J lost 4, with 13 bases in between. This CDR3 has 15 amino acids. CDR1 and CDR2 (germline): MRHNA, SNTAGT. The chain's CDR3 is CASSEGGADYNEQFF. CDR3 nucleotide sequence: TGTGCCAGCAGTGAAGGTGGGGCCGATTACAATGAGCAGTTCTTC.

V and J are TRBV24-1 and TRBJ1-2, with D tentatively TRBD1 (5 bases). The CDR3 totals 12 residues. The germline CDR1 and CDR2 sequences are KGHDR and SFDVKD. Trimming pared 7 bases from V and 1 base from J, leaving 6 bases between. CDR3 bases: TGTGCCACCAGAGGGGATAACTATGGCTACACCTTC. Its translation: CATRGDNYGYTF.